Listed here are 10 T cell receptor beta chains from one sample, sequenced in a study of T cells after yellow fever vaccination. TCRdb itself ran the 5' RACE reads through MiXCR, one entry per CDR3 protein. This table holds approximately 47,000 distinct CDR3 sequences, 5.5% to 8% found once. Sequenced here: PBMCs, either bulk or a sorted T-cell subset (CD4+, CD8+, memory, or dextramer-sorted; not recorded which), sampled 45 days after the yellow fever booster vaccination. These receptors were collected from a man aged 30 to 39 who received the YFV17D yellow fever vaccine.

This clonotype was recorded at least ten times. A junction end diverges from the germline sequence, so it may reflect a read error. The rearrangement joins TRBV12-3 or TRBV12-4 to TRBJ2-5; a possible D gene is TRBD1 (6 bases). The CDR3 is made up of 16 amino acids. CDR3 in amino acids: CASSLGLQGAAETQYF. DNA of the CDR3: TGTGCCAGCAGCTTAGGGTTACAGGGAGCGGCGGAGACCCAGTACTTC.

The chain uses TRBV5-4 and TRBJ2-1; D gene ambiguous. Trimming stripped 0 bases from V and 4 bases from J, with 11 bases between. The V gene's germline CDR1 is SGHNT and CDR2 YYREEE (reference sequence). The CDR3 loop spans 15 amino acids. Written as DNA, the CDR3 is TGTGCCAGCAGCTTGGCCACACGTGGGTACAATGAGCAGTTCTTC. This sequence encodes CASSLATRGYNEQFF. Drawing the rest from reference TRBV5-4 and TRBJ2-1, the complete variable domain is ETGVTQSPTHLIKTRGQQVTLRCSSQSGHNTVSWYQQALGQGPQFIFQYYREEENGRGNFPPRFSGLQFPNYSSELNVNALELDDSALYLCASSLATRGYNEQFFGPGTRLTVL.

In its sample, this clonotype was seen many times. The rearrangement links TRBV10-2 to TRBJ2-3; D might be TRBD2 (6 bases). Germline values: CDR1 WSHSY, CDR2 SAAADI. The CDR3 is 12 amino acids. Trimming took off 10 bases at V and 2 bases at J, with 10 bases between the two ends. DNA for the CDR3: TGCGCCACTCTAGCGCCCACAGATACGCAGTATTTT. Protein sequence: CATLAPTDTQYF.

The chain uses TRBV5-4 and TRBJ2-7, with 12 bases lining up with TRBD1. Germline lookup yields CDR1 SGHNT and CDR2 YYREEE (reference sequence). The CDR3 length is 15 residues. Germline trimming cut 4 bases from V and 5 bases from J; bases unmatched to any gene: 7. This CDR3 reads CASSAGQGAMNEQYF. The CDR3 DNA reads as TGTGCCAGCAGCGCGGGACAGGGGGCGATGAACGAGCAGTACTTC. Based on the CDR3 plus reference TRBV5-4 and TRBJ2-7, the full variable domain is ETGVTQSPTHLIKTRGQQVTLRCSSQSGHNTVSWYQQALGQGPQFIFQYYREEENGRGNFPPRFSGLQFPNYSSELNVNALELDDSALYLCASSAGQGAMNEQYFGPGTRLTVT.

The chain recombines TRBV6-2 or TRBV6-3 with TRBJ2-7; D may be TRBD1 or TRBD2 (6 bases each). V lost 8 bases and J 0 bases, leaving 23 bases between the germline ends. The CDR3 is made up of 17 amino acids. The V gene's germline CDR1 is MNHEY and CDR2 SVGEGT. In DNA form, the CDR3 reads TGTGCCAGCCGGGACCCCTCTGGCGGGACAAGCTCCTACGAGCAGTACTTC. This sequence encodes CASRDPSGGTSSYEQYF.

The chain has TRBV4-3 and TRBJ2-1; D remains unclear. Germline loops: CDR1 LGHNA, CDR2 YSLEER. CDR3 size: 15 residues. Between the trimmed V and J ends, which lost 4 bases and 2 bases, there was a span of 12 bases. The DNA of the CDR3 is TGCGCCAGCAGCCGAGCTTGGGCCACCTACAATGAGCAGTTCTTC. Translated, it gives CASSRAWATYNEQFF.

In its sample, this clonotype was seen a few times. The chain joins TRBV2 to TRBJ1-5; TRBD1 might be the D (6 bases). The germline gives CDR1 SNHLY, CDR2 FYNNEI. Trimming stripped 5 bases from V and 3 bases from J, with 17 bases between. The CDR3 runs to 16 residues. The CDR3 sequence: CASSPPGQRHNQPQHF. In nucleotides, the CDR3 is TGTGCCAGCAGTCCACCGGGACAAAGGCACAATCAGCCCCAGCATTTT.

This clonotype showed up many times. The CDR3: CAISELGQGSYEQYF. The CDR3, as DNA: TGTGCCATCAGTGAGTTGGGACAGGGATCCTACGAGCAGTACTTC. The gene calls are TRBV10-3 and TRBJ2-7; 9 bases agree with TRBD1. In germline, CDR1 is ENHRY, CDR2 SYGVKD. Trimming took 1 base from V and 1 from J; bases not matched to a gene: 2. This CDR3 is 15 amino acids long.

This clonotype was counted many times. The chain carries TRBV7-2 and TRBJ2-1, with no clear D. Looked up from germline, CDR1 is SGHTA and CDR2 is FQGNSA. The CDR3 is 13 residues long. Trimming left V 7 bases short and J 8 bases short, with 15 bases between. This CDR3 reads CASTSRTVDEQFF. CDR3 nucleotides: TGTGCCAGCACCTCGCGGACGGTGGATGAGCAGTTCTTC.

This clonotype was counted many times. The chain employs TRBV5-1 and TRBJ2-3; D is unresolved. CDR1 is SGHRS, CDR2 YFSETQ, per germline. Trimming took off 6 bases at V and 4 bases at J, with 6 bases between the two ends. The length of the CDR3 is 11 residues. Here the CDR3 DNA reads TGCGCCAGCACTGGGGCAGATACGCAGTATTTT. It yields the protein CASTGADTQYF.